This T cell receptor beta chain was sequenced for a study of a mutant IDH1 vaccine in newly diagnosed glioma. With respect to this clone: No antigen is known for it.

Clones were read by immunoSEQ multiplex PCR, and TCRdb kept only the in-frame ones, dropping some. The repertoire holds about 56,000 clones, with 85% to 90% as singletons. The length of the CDR3 is 15 residues. The V end lost 4 bases, the J end lost 0 bases, and 10 bases lay between the germline ends. From germline, CDR1 is LNHDA and CDR2 SQIVND (reference sequence). Regarding time point: week 35, safety follow-up. With topical imiquimod, each dose of the vaccine consisted of 300 ug of mutant IDH1 20-mer peptide. The specimen was PBMCs, collected from a glioma patient whose treatment included an IDH1 peptide vaccine. The chain links TRBV19 to TRBJ1-5, with D unclear. The TCR sequence derives from a man in his forties with glioma. CDR3 amino acids: CASSSTRYSNQPQHF. The CDR3 DNA is TGTGCCAGTAGTAGCACAAGATATAGCAATCAGCCCCAGCATTTT.